These T cell receptor beta chains were read from a single sample in a study of early T cells in non-severe SARS-CoV-2 infection. TCRdb ran MiXCR on the 5' RACE reads and lists one entry per CDR3 protein. The sample has tens of thousands of distinct CDR3 sequences; 3.5% to 5.5% are singletons. Sequences were derived from whole blood, sampled at baseline. These TCRs come from an adult who was a healthcare worker with PCR-confirmed SARS-CoV-2 infection or an uninfected control (not recorded which). Both conserved end residues are trimmed from each CDR3. Each record gives: V gene, clone size, CDR3 protein. Where a row states a size, it is once, few, many or the class of an expanded clone; other rows omit it.

TRBV7-9,many,ASSLTGSSYEQY
TRBV18,many,ASSPNSVNEQF
TRBV9,few,ASSVGPGSVFSGNTIY
TRBV20-1,many,SAISGGYEQF
TRBV5-1,.,ASSLAGNGNQPQH
TRBV19,many,ASTPVSGRAGDTQY
TRBV14,many,ASSQMRGPGNTIY
TRBV7-2,many,ASSPRTGKSYEQY
TRBV19,.,ASSRDSLNTGELF
TRBV12-3/TRBV12-4,many,ASSPDVIQY
TRBV5-1,many,ASSGGTSGRAEF
TRBV30,many,AWRDSLASPEIEQF
TRBV7-8,many,ASSPRPDRVNEQF
TRBV7-2,.,ASNLAGAAQGTQY
TRBV20-1,many,SARELAGAPGQY
TRBV6-6,many,ASSSLGSTEVF
TRBV20-1,many,SARERVVNNEQF
TRBV6-2/TRBV6-3,many,ASSYRTANSPLH
TRBV5-5,many,ASSYLQDLGNQPQH
TRBV29-1,many,SVDPSTDTQY
TRBV7-6,.,ASSLAGTNTEAF
TRBV7-3,many,ASSKLAGAGNEQF
TRBV19,.,ASSPRTDGATGELF
TRBV11-2,many,ASSFYQGLRNIQY
TRBV9,few,ASSVRQGGYGYT
TRBV4-1,.,ASSQVVSNEKLF
TRBV20-1,many,SARPPAPISGYT
TRBV18,many,ASSDRYSGANVLT
TRBV20-1,.,SARSRQGWRDNEQF
TRBV10-2,many,ASSEGLASHEQY
TRBV29-1,few,SVGGQGSYEQY
TRBV29-1,few,SVARLAGGPTDTQY